These T cell receptor beta chains were read from a single sample in a study of blood T cell repertoires in COVID-19. Clones were read by immunoSEQ multiplex PCR, and TCRdb kept only the in-frame ones, dropping some. The sample carries 200,000 to 300,000 clones, roughly 88% recorded once. Sequencing was carried out using peripheral blood. The receptors originated from a woman under 40 with acute or convalescent COVID-19. Both conserved end residues are trimmed from each CDR3. Clone size is shown for a subset of rows, as once, few, many or a class of expanded clone.

CDR3 protein: ASSPSGYEQY
J gene: TRBJ2-7
clone size: -
CDR3 length: 10
V gene: TRBV11-2

CDR3 protein: ASSRRSTGASYNEQF
J gene: TRBJ2-1
clone size: -
CDR3 length: 15
V gene: TRBV5-1

CDR3 protein: ASRFIRGTGDTEAF
J gene: TRBJ1-1
clone size: -
CDR3 length: 14
V gene: TRBV12-2

CDR3 protein: ASSETGGVEAF
J gene: TRBJ1-1
clone size: -
CDR3 length: 11
V gene: TRBV19

CDR3 protein: SATRSGGGSEQY
J gene: TRBJ2-7
clone size: many
CDR3 length: 12
V gene: TRBV29-1

CDR3 protein: ASSPSTGLPYEQY
J gene: TRBJ2-7
clone size: few
CDR3 length: 13
V gene: TRBV3-1/TRBV3-2

CDR3 protein: ASSTGQGYEQY
J gene: TRBJ2-7
clone size: -
CDR3 length: 11
V gene: TRBV2

CDR3 protein: ASSLVAGGYRTEAF
J gene: TRBJ1-1
clone size: -
CDR3 length: 14
V gene: TRBV5-6

CDR3 protein: ASSDAGRLEAF
J gene: TRBJ1-1
clone size: -
CDR3 length: 11
V gene: TRBV19

CDR3 protein: ASSFTYPGATEAF
J gene: TRBJ1-1
clone size: -
CDR3 length: 13
V gene: TRBV5-1

CDR3 protein: ASSLARTDTQY
J gene: TRBJ2-3
clone size: -
CDR3 length: 11
V gene: TRBV7-8

CDR3 protein: ATGFPGNTIY
J gene: TRBJ1-3
clone size: -
CDR3 length: 10
V gene: TRBV12-3/TRBV12-4

CDR3 protein: ASSPRGQANQETQY
J gene: TRBJ2-5
clone size: -
CDR3 length: 14
V gene: TRBV18

CDR3 protein: ASSGPYPPSGKSQETQY
J gene: TRBJ2-5
clone size: -
CDR3 length: 17
V gene: TRBV2

CDR3 protein: ASSVLAGGPSRRNEQY
J gene: TRBJ2-7
clone size: -
CDR3 length: 16
V gene: TRBV9